This TCR beta chain comes out of a study of blood T cell repertoires in COVID-19. Study-wide background: Italy, Spain and the United States were the sources of the convalescent and acute COVID-19 samples. PBMCs, B-cell-depleted T cells, or T cells were the source of the cDNA or gDNA that made up the material.

Germline loops: CDR1 SEHNR, CDR2 FQNEAQ (reference sequence). The V end was cut by 1 base, the J end by 4 bases, with 13 bases between. CDR3 length: 15 residues. Data came from immunoSEQ multiplex PCR; TCRdb stores just in-frame clones and leaves some out. The data hold 380,000 or so clones, with around 84% observed a single time. This TCR was recovered from a human donor with acute or convalescent COVID-19. The donor label of this sample is uncertain. The chain couples TRBV7-9 to TRBJ1-1, with TRBD1 as a possible D gene (5 bases). The sequencing sample was made of peripheral blood. In DNA form, the CDR3 reads TGTGCCAGCAGCTTAGTGGCGGGGGGAAGCACTGAAGCTTTCTTT. Protein: CASSLVAGGSTEAFF.